The sequence of this T cell receptor beta chain was determined in a study of cytomegalovirus exposure and HLA in healthy donors (TCRdb year 2017). With respect to the entire study: An earlier analysis of 550 to 700 of the donors reported 250 to 300 Gb of sequence data and roughly 110 million unique TCR beta sequences from some 180 million T cells. About 300 gigabases of sequencing data and 80 million or so unique TCR sequences were included in an early release covering 500 to 750 HLA-typed donors. Of the roughly 400 genotyped donors, less than 90% were placed in the genetic ancestry cluster associated with self-reported Caucasian donors. The study aimed to test whether signatures of past pathogen exposure could be identified by cataloging public T cell receptors. The study used immunosequencing to profile the T cell repertoires of approximately 640 subjects and linked those repertoires to cytomegalovirus serostatus. A separate validation cohort of roughly 110 different subjects was used in addition to the roughly 720-subject first cohort. To predict cytomegalovirus infection status, the study brought together high-throughput TCR immunosequencing, statistical association of individual TCRs with disease status, and machine learning. To study patterns of TCR occurrence, a later analysis re-analyzed previously published TCR beta repertoires from 500 to 850 donors and added high-resolution HLA genotyping. The later analysis used no new phenotypic data to find candidate immune exposures, relying instead on TCR beta sequences and their occurrence across donors. An earlier analysis of about 620 of the donors applied high-throughput TCR beta sequencing to assess whether each TCR beta V gene segment acted as functional or pseudogenic. Donor age, sex, ethnicity and CMV serostatus were compiled alongside the repertoire data. Genome-wide SNP genotypes for about 60% of the roughly 670 donors were used in a later genetic analysis, which treated that subset as a discovery cohort. Every discovery cohort repertoire had been produced on one sequencing platform. Class I and class II HLA loci were covered by the typing at four-digit resolution. The number of typed donors differed by locus: about 620-640 for A, B, C, DRB1 and DQB1; approximately 530 for DQA1; fewer than 610 for DPA1; and 450 to 480 for DPB1. Five DR-DQ haplotypes were treated as single units for association and clustering because of strong linkage in the cohort. Among about 390 genotyped donors of the cohort, an average of roughly 240,000 unique TCR beta nucleotide sequences were sequenced per donor, roughly 18% of them non-productive.

In the case of this clone: It lacks a known antigen. No base quality information exists; no much larger clone differs at one position.

To prepare the library, the immunoSEQ multiplex PCR assay was applied. A mixture of 60 forward primers for TCR Vbeta segments and 13 reverse primers for TCR Jbeta segments was used in the multiplex PCR. The CDR3 region of rearranged TCR beta genes was amplified from genomic DNA with a multiplex PCR assay. On the Illumina HiSeq System, the amplified TCR beta libraries were sequenced as 87-base-pair reads. The published analysis was carried out like this. Across the 500 to 700 repertoires, a later analysis counted 80 million or so unique TCR beta chains, about 10 million of which were shared by at least two donors. A nearest-neighbor algorithm error-corrected the raw reads and collapsed the reads into unique sequences, merging closely related sequences to remove PCR and sequencing errors. To assign V, D and J gene segments, CDR3 sequences were aligned to IMGT reference sequences. Each retained sequence needed at least a six-nucleotide match to both a V gene segment and a J gene segment. A rearrangement was called productive if the CDR3 had no stop codons and remained in frame with V and J, and every other rearrangement was called non-productive. CDR3 was defined by IMGT convention, running from the second conserved V-encoded cysteine to the conserved J-encoded phenylalanine. In an earlier analysis of more than 550 of the donors, sequences lacking an unambiguous match to a single V gene segment were excluded. An earlier analysis of a few hundred of the donors called V segments functional above 56.7% productive rearrangements and segregating when the between-donor standard deviation exceeded 5%. A statistical classification framework was built for diagnosing cytomegalovirus status from the catalog of TCR beta chain sequences. In a later analysis, TCR nucleotide sequences were compared against IMGT/GENE-DB human TR gene sequences so that V and J genes could be assigned. Using the TCRdist pipeline, a later analysis assigned CDR3 sequences along with most-parsimonious VDJ recombination scenarios. In a later analysis, each TCR beta chain was defined by its CDR3 amino acid sequence together with its V-gene family, and reads without a unique V-gene family were excluded. In a later analysis, 450 to 600 highly shared, low-generation-probability nucleotide sequences were removed to address suspected cross-contamination and a sequencing artifact. In a later analysis, a clonal expansion index was calculated for each public chain from normalized within-repertoire ranks of inferred template counts. In a later analysis, generation probabilities were computed using a VDJ recombination model fitted to out-of-frame rearrangements, and the results were checked against IGoR. Hypergeometric tests were used in a later analysis to score TCR-TCR, TCR-HLA and TCR-CMV co-occurrence, with a repertoire-size bias correction applied to the TCR pairs. False discovery rates were estimated in a later analysis by permuting HLA or CMV assignments 20 times. A later analysis grouped co-occurring TCRs with DBSCAN, adding TCRdist sequence similarity when clustering within HLA-allele-positive subsets. Repertoires with fewer than 30,000 or more than 120,000 public chains, plus five repertoires with anomalous nucleotide sharing, were excluded from co-occurrence clustering. TCRdb's version of the immuneACCESS table is confined to in-frame rearrangements and falls short of the full clone set. An unresolved V gene accounts for under half of the shortfall where checked; the remainder is of unknown origin. The V and J calls and clone size are taken from that table; D and trimming were inferred from the DNA. For this sample the table gives 150,000 to 200,000 clones, of which about 85% were detected only once. The ten top clones hold 1.5% to 2% of the sample.

From the cysteine up to the phenylalanine, the CDR3 has a length of 17 residues. Only the CDR3 region is kept as DNA, spanning 51 bases read in frame from base 1. V is trimmed back by 3 bases and J by 10 bases, and the junction contains 19 bases that no gene match accounts for. CDR1 and CDR2 were assigned from the germline V gene as SGDLS and YYNGEE. General conclusions and limits of the study: In this cohort, only TCR beta chains were sequenced, and detectable features were limited by the absence of alpha or paired-chain data. A later genetic analysis associated a missense DCLRE1C variant with V-gene and J-gene trimming of TCR beta chains, and an independent cohort replicated the association. Presence/absence analyses assumed roughly uniform sequencing depth across donors, an assumption that may not hold. A further reported finding was that TCR beta sequences accurately predicted the HLA-A and HLA-B alleles for most subjects in the first cohort. Immune exposure information for the cohort was limited to CMV serostatus. The study gave a list of around 170 TCR beta chains associated with cytomegalovirus. When HLA alleles, especially DR and DQ, strongly co-occurred, attributing TCR associations to individual alleles was difficult. The authors suggested that the approach could potentially be generalized to other disease states and immunological phenotypes. In both the original and validation cohorts, the classifier was reported to diagnose cytomegalovirus status with high specificity and sensitivity. In an earlier analysis of fewer than 700 of the donors, most TCR beta V segments appeared in productive rearrangements about 90% or about 30% of the time, broadly matching IMGT annotations. In a later analysis, the rate of TCR association differed among HLA loci, with DRB1 alleles having the most associated TCRs and HLA-C alleles having the fewest. Because counts were too low, seventeen rarely observed V segments, including chromosome 9 orphons, were excluded from the earlier analysis of some 590 of the donors. In a later analysis, HLA-associated TCR beta chains showed more clonal expansion and lower generation probabilities than non-associated chains that were equally common. Some IMGT-functional V segments, including TRBV6-2 and TRBV6-3, could not be distinguished by the 87-base-pair reads and were therefore excluded. A later analysis associated some 17,000 TCR beta sequences with specific HLA alleles at a false discovery rate of 0.05. A few of the identified cytomegalovirus-associated TCR beta chains were confirmed in vitro to be specific for cytomegalovirus antigens. In a later analysis, most CMV-associated TCR beta chains were found to appear HLA-restricted, with HLA associations seemingly driven largely by CMV exposure. A cluster of highly shared sequence variants was judged likely to represent a technical artifact of the sequencing pipeline. HLA typing was unavailable for some donors at each locus, so association tests used only the typed subset. In a later genetic analysis, fewer N-insertions in productive TCRs were reported among donors in an Asian-associated ancestry cluster than the approximately 710-donor mean. Linkage disequilibrium might explain the correlated functional status among segregating V segments, but an unknown experimental factor could not be excluded. According to a later analysis, parvovirus B19, influenza, CMV and Epstein-Barr virus appeared linked to several top co-occurrence clusters. Most TCR sequences were seen in very few donors, while some public TCRs were found in many individuals.

The cohort comprised several hundred healthy bone marrow donors. Cohort members were all nominally healthy when sampled, although unrecorded immune exposures were likely present. The donor was CMV seronegative and was included in the group of approximately 350 seronegative cohort members. A peripheral blood sample was provided by each donor, and peripheral blood mononuclear cells were used for TCR beta sequencing. Genomic DNA was extracted from the blood cell samples with the Qiagen DNeasy Blood Extraction Kit. Recombination joined TRBV9 with TRBJ2-1; 7 middle bases align to TRBD1. This receptor was taken from a woman between 45 and 60 years old in good health and CMV-seronegative. Sequencing was performed on PBMCs. CDR3 loop: CASSATGDAISIDEQFF. The nucleotide sequence reads TGTGCCAGCAGCGCCACAGGGGACGCTATTTCTATCGACGAGCAGTTCTTC. Extended through the reference TRBV9 and TRBJ2-1 proteins, this CDR3 yields the full variable domain: DSGVTQTPKHLITATGQRVTLRCSPRSGDLSVYWYQQSLDQGLQFLIQYYNGEERAKGNILERFSAQQFPDLHSELNLSSLELGDSALYFCASSATGDAISIDEQFFGPGTRLTVL.